One and the same sample provided the 27 T cell receptor beta chains below, sequenced in a study of beta chain features in type 1 diabetes. The sequenced template was cDNA made from the entire isolated RNA. TCRdb's copy holds only in-frame clones and misses some; the assay was immunoSEQ multiplex PCR. The top ten clones hold 0.035% to 0.055% of a sample with 300,000 to 350,000 clones, about 20% of them seen once. Material: naive CD4+ T cells from blood. The receptor source for this set is a woman between 18 and 29 years old in good health.

This clone was seen more than once but under ten times. This rearrangement joins TRBV15 to TRBJ1-4; 8 nucleotides align to TRBD1. Trimming took 3 bases from V and 8 from J; bases not matched to a gene: 11. CDR3 length: 16 residues. CDR1 is LNHNV, CDR2 YYDKDF, per germline (reference sequence). The CDR3 reads CATSSGRQGSSEKLFF. The CDR3 DNA is TGTGCCACCAGCAGCGGAAGACAGGGGTCAAGCGAAAAACTGTTTTTT.

This chain connects TRBV9 to TRBJ2-5; 12 nucleotides match TRBD2. The CDR3 is made up of 17 amino acids. Germline CDR1 SGDLS, CDR2 YYNGEE. V lost 3 bases and J lost 0; bases outside the gene matches: 6. CDR3 in amino acids: CASSAGLAGTYQETQYF. CDR3 in DNA: TGTGCCAGCAGCGCCGGACTAGCGGGGACGTACCAAGAGACCCAGTACTTC.

V gene TRBV2 combines with J gene TRBJ1-2; D might be TRBD1 (6 bases). The CDR3 spans 13 residues. CDR1 and CDR2 from the germline V gene are SNHLY and FYNNEI. The germline V and J ends were trimmed by 7 bases and 4 bases, with 13 bases remaining between them. In DNA, the CDR3 is TGTGCCAGCATGGACAGCAGGGGCTATGGCTACACCTTC. It translates to CASMDSRGYGYTF.

The V call is TRBV18, the J call TRBJ2-1, with 7 bases identical to TRBD1. The ends lost 10 bases at V and 7 bases at J; junction bases unmatched: 13. This CDR3 has 14 residues. Germline V gives CDR1 KGHSH, CDR2 LQKENI. In DNA, the CDR3 is TGTGCCACCAAGCTCGGGACAGTAGGAAATGAGCAGTTCTTC. Its translation: CATKLGTVGNEQFF.

In its sample, this clone was seen a few times. V and J are TRBV15 and TRBJ2-7; tentative D call: TRBD1 (5 bases). In germline, CDR1 is LNHNV, CDR2 YYDKDF (reference sequence). CDR3 size: 13 residues. V lost 3 bases and J lost 2, with 8 bases in between. The CDR3 reads CATSRDTTYEQYF. The CDR3 coding sequence is TGTGCCACCAGCAGGGACACCACCTACGAGCAGTACTTC.

This rearrangement joins TRBV29-1 to TRBJ2-5; TRBD2 matches 8 bases. This CDR3 has 13 residues. The germline gives CDR1 SQVTM, CDR2 ANQGSEA. J lost 5 bases, V lost 7 bases, and 9 bases had no gene match. The CDR3 coding sequence is TGCAGCGCCTTAGCGGGGAGGGTGGAGACCCAGTACTTC. Protein: CSALAGRVETQYF.

This sequence joins TRBV7-9 and TRBJ1-2; maybe TRBD1 (5 bases). Germline V gives CDR1 SEHNR, CDR2 FQNEAQ (reference sequence). This CDR3 contains 12 residues. V lost 5 bases, J lost 8 bases, and 12 bases lay in between. The CDR3 protein is CASSQGRGGYTF. CDR3 nucleotide sequence: TGTGCCAGCAGCCAAGGGAGGGGCGGCTACACCTTC.

V usage is TRBV10-3 and J usage is TRBJ2-1, with 9 positions matching TRBD1. Germline V gives CDR1 ENHRY, CDR2 SYGVKD. CDR3 length: 14 amino acids. Trimming removed 6 bases from V and 8 bases from J; junction bases left unmatched: 8. In DNA form, the CDR3 reads TGTGCCATCAGACGGGACAGGGCTTGGGATGAGCAGTTCTTC. Protein product: CAIRRDRAWDEQFF.

The V and J genes are TRBV7-2 and TRBJ2-2, with 9 nucleotides matching TRBD1. Germline loops: CDR1 SGHTA, CDR2 FQGNSA. The CDR3 is 15 amino acids. With 4 bases clipped from V and 1 base from J, the junction kept 1 base outside the gene matches. CDR3 region: CASSSGQGNTGELFF. As DNA, the CDR3 is TGTGCCAGCAGCTCGGGACAGGGGAACACCGGGGAGCTGTTTTTT. The entire variable domain, with the rest obtained from reference TRBV7-2 and TRBJ2-2, is as follows: GAGVSQSPSNKVTEKGKDVELRCDPISGHTALYWYRQSLGQGLEFLIYFQGNSAPDKSGLPSDRFSAERTGGSVSTLTIQRTQQEDSAVYLCASSSGQGNTGELFFGEGSRLTVL.

This sequence joins TRBV29-1 and TRBJ2-2, with a weak D call TRBD1 (5 bases). Trimming pared 6 bases from V and 5 bases from J, leaving 13 bases between. This CDR3 has 13 amino acids. Germline assignment: CDR1 SQVTM and CDR2 ANQGSEA. The CDR3 loop is CSVNRIWTGELFF. Written as DNA, the CDR3 is TGCAGCGTAAACAGGATTTGGACCGGGGAGCTGTTTTTT.

The chain links TRBV29-1 to TRBJ2-5, with 8 positions matching TRBD2. The CDR3 sequence is 14 residues long. V shed 3 bases, J shed 4 bases, and the junction held 7 bases outside the gene matches. The germline V gene has CDR1 SQVTM and CDR2 ANQGSEA. CDR3 loop: CSVDPSGGTETQYF. The CDR3 DNA reads as TGCAGCGTTGACCCCAGCGGGGGAACAGAGACCCAGTACTTC.

In this sample, this clone turned up a few times. The rearrangement joins TRBV7-9 to TRBJ1-5; D gene uncertain. The germline V and J ends were trimmed by 1 base and 11 bases, with 9 bases remaining between them. Germline CDR1 is SEHNR and CDR2 is FQNEAQ (reference sequence). This CDR3 comprises 12 residues. The CDR3 loop reads CASSLEGRAQHF. CDR3 DNA sequence: TGTGCCAGCAGCTTAGAAGGGAGGGCCCAGCATTTT.

The genes are TRBV7-2 and TRBJ2-3; D is undetermined. There are 13 residues in the CDR3. Looked up from germline, CDR1 is SGHTA and CDR2 is FQGNSA. The V end was cut by 5 bases, the J end by 1 base, with 7 bases between. The CDR3 DNA is TGTGCCAGCAGCAAAAGAGGCACAGATACGCAGTATTTT. This gives the protein CASSKRGTDTQYF.

The genes are TRBV7-2 and TRBJ2-1; tentative D call: TRBD2 (7 bases). The V and J ends lost 5 bases and 10 bases respectively, with 18 bases between them. The CDR3 extends over 14 amino acids. In germline, CDR1 is SGHTA, CDR2 FQGNSA. The CDR3 is CASSPLRGGREQFF. The CDR3 DNA follows: TGTGCCAGCAGCCCCCTTAGGGGGGGCAGGGAGCAGTTCTTC.

This clone was found a few times. J is TRBJ1-1 and V is TRBV5-1; D unresolved. V dropped 2 bases and J dropped 1 base, with 9 bases sitting between them. The CDR3 contains 14 residues. Per the germline V gene, CDR1 is SGHRS and CDR2 is YFSETQ. DNA of the CDR3: TGCGCCAGCAGCTTTCTCTTCTCGAACACTGAAGCTTTCTTT. Amino acid sequence: CASSFLFSNTEAFF.

The chain recombines TRBV5-1 with TRBJ2-2; the D gene is possibly TRBD1 (5 bases). The V gene's germline CDR1 is SGHRS and CDR2 YFSETQ. The V end lost 3 bases, the J end lost 1 base, and 7 bases lay between the germline ends. There are 14 residues in the CDR3. The CDR3 DNA sequence: TGCGCCAGCAGCTGGACAAAGAACACCGGGGAGCTGTTTTTT. It encodes CASSWTKNTGELFF.

This clone occurred a few times. The V and J genes are TRBV10-3 and TRBJ1-2; D gene ambiguous. The CDR3 covers 11 residues. Trimming stripped 3 bases from V and 6 bases from J, with 5 bases between. The germline CDR1 and CDR2 sequences are ENHRY and SYGVKD. The CDR3 region is CAISELDGYTF. CDR3 nucleotides: TGTGCCATCAGTGAACTCGATGGCTACACCTTC.

The genes are TRBV9 and TRBJ2-1; D unclear. Germline V lookup: CDR1 SGDLS, CDR2 YYNGEE. Trimming pared 4 bases from V and 5 bases from J, leaving 16 bases between. The CDR3 contains 15 residues. The CDR3 DNA reads as TGTGCCAGCAGCTTAAGCCTTTCCGAAGACAATGAGCAGTTCTTC. Protein product: CASSLSLSEDNEQFF.

This chain joins TRBV5-4 and TRBJ2-7; 9 positions agree with TRBD2. The V segment lost 0 bases and the J segment 6 bases; nucleotides outside the gene matches: 7. CDR1 is SGHNT and CDR2 is YYREEE in the germline V gene (reference sequence). This CDR3 has 15 amino acids. CDR3 in amino acids: CASSLGLAGLGEQYF. The CDR3 DNA reads as TGTGCCAGCAGCTTGGGGCTAGCGGGATTAGGCGAGCAGTACTTC.

This chain uses TRBV5-4 with TRBJ2-7, with TRBD1 as a possible D gene (6 bases). This CDR3 region has 14 residues. Germline-derived CDR1 and CDR2 are SGHNT and YYREEE (reference sequence). V was pared by 2 bases and J by 0 bases, with 9 bases between. The CDR3 DNA follows: TGTGCCAGCAGCTTTGGGGGCAGCTCCTACGAGCAGTACTTC. This encodes CASSFGGSSYEQYF.

As to this clone: This sample includes further DNA sequences coding for the same CDR3. This sequence joins TRBV30 and TRBJ2-3; D possibly corresponds to TRBD2 (6 bases). Looked up from germline, CDR1 is GTSNPN and CDR2 is SVGIG (reference sequence). CDR3 length equals 14 residues. With 0 bases removed from V and 0 bases from J, the gap between germline ends came to 7 bases. The CDR3 nucleotides read TGTGCCTGGAGTGTTGGGGGGAGCACAGATACGCAGTATTTT. The encoded protein is CAWSVGGSTDTQYF.

This clone was observed a few times. This rearrangement joins TRBV5-1 to TRBJ2-7, with 9 bases that match TRBD1. The germline CDR1 and CDR2 sequences are SGHRS and YFSETQ. There are 15 residues in the CDR3. V was clipped by 0 bases and J by 3 bases; unmatched bases: 4. The CDR3 DNA reads TGCGCCAGCAGCTTGGCCGGGGGACAGGGCTACGAGCAGTACTTC. As protein: CASSLAGGQGYEQYF.

This clone has just a few counts. The V gene is TRBV7-9, the J gene TRBJ2-7; D is undetermined. V dropped 2 bases and J dropped 5 bases, with 10 bases sitting between them. The CDR3 spans 13 residues. Germline-derived CDR1 and CDR2 are SEHNR and FQNEAQ (reference sequence). CDR3 sequence reads: CASSLPGSHEQYF. The CDR3 DNA is TGTGCCAGCAGCTTACCCGGGTCTCACGAGCAGTACTTC.

The V gene is TRBV9, the J gene TRBJ2-2; 7 nucleotides align to TRBD2. CDR3 length: 15 residues. The germline gives CDR1 SGDLS, CDR2 YYNGEE. Trimming removed 4 bases from V and 6 bases from J; junction bases left unmatched: 9. CDR3 DNA: TGTGCCAGCAGCTCCTCGACGGGGGGACCCGGGGAGCTGTTTTTT. It yields the protein CASSSSTGGPGELFF.

The chain carries TRBV7-3 and TRBJ2-1; TRBD2 agrees at 12 bases. With V trimmed by 5 bases and J by 0 bases, 11 bases remained unmatched. The germline gives CDR1 SGHTA, CDR2 FQGTGA. The CDR3 sequence is 19 residues long. The CDR3 DNA reads as TGTGCCAGCAGCCCTAGCGGGGGGGCTTATATGAGCTCCTACAATGAGCAGTTCTTC. Protein: CASSPSGGAYMSSYNEQFF. Based on the CDR3 plus reference TRBV7-3 and TRBJ2-1, the full variable domain is GAGVSQTPSNKVTEKGKYVELRCDPISGHTALYWYRQSLGQGPEFLIYFQGTGAADDSGLPNDRFFAVRPEGSVSTLKIQRTERGDSAVYLCASSPSGGAYMSSYNEQFFGPGTRLTVL.

This clone was observed a handful of times. The rearrangement joins TRBV18 to TRBJ2-7; TRBD2 is a possible D gene (5 bases). This CDR3 comprises 13 residues. CDR1 KGHSH and CDR2 LQKENI come from the germline V gene. The V gene lost 5 bases and the J gene lost 2 bases, with 10 bases spanning the gap. CDR3 in DNA: TGTGCCAGCTCAACTACCGGGACCTACGAGCAGTACTTC. This gives the protein CASSTTGTYEQYF.

The V gene is TRBV9, the J gene TRBJ2-7; 9 nucleotides match TRBD1. The V and J ends lost 2 bases and 2 bases, in that order; junction bases with no gene match: 5. Germline CDR1 reads SGDLS; CDR2 reads YYNGEE. The CDR3 is 15 amino acids. The CDR3 loop reads CASSVLGTGTYEQYF. The CDR3 coding sequence is TGTGCCAGCAGCGTGTTGGGGACAGGGACCTACGAGCAGTACTTC. The entire variable domain, with the rest obtained from reference TRBV9 and TRBJ2-7, is as follows: DSGVTQTPKHLITATGQRVTLRCSPRSGDLSVYWYQQSLDQGLQFLIQYYNGEERAKGNILERFSAQQFPDLHSELNLSSLELGDSALYFCASSVLGTGTYEQYFGPGTRLTVT.